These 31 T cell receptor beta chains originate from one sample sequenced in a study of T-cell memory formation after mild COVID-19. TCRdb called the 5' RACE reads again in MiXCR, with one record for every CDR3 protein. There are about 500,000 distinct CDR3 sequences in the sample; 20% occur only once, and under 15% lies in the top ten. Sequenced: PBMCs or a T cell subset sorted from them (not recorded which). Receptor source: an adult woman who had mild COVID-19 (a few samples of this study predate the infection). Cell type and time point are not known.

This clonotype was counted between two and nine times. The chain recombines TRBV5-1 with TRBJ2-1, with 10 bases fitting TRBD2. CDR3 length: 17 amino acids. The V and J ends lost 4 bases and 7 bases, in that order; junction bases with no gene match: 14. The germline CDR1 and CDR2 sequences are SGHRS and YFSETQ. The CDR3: CASSPPKAGGPKNEQFF. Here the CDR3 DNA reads TGCGCCAGCAGCCCACCCAAAGCGGGGGGGCCGAAAAATGAGCAGTTCTTC. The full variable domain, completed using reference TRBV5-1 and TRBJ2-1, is KAGVTQTPRYLIKTRGQQVTLSCSPISGHRSVSWYQQTPGQGLQFLFEYFSETQRNKGNFPGRFSGRQFSNSRSEMNVSTLELGDSALYLCASSPPKAGGPKNEQFFGPGTRLTVL.

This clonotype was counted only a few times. The CDR3 DNA reads TGCGCCAGCAGCCAGGGGGCGCAGGGTGGCTACACCTTC. Encoded protein: CASSQGAQGGYTF. V and J are TRBV4-3 and TRBJ1-2, with a possible D match to TRBD1 (6 bases). CDR1 is LGHNA and CDR2 is YSLEER in the germline V gene. The CDR3 contains 13 residues. V lost 3 bases and J 7 bases, leaving 12 bases between the germline ends.

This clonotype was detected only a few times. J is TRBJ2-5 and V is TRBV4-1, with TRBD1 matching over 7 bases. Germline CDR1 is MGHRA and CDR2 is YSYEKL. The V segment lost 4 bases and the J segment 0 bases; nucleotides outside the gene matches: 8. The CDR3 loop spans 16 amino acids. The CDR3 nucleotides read TGCGCCAGCAGCCGCTCGGGACAGATGTACCAAGAGACCCAGTACTTC. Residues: CASSRSGQMYQETQYF.

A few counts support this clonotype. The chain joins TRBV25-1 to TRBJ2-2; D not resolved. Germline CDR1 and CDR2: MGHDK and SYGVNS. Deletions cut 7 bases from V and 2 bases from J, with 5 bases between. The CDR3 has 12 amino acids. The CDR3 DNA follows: TGTGCCAGCAAACCCAACACCGGGGAGCTGTTTTTT. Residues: CASKPNTGELFF.

CDR3 DNA: TGTGCCAGCAGCCTCCAATCGACTCATGAGCAGTTCTTC. It codes for CASSLQSTHEQFF. The chain couples TRBV3-1 to TRBJ2-1; D unclear. With 4 bases removed from V and 8 bases from J, the gap between germline ends came to 12 bases. The CDR3 is 13 amino acids. The germline gives CDR1 LGHDT, CDR2 YNNKEL (reference sequence).

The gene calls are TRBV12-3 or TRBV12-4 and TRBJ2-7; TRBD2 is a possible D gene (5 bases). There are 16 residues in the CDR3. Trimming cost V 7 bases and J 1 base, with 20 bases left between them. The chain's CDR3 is CASTSGKGSSSYEQYF. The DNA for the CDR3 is TGTGCCAGCACCTCCGGGAAAGGGTCCTCTTCCTACGAGCAGTACTTC.

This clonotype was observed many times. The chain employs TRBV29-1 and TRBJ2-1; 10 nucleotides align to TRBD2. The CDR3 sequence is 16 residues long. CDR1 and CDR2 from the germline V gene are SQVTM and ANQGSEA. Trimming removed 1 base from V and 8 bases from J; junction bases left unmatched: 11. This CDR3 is CSVEGSGGPVRDEQFF. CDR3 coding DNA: TGCAGCGTTGAAGGTAGCGGGGGGCCGGTTAGGGATGAGCAGTTCTTC.

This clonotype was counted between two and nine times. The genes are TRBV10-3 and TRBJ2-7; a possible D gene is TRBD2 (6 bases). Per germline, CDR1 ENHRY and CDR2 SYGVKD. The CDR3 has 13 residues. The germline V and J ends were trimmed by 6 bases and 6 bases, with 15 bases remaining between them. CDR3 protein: CAIRGDSGPEQYF. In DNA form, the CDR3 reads TGTGCCATCAGGGGGGACTCAGGTCCCGAGCAGTACTTC.

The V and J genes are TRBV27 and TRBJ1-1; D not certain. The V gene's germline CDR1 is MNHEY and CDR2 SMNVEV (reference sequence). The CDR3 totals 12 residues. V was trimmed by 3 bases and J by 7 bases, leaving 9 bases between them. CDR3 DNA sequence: TGTGCCAGCAGTTTTATTCAAGGTGAAGCTTTCTTT. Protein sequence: CASSFIQGEAFF.

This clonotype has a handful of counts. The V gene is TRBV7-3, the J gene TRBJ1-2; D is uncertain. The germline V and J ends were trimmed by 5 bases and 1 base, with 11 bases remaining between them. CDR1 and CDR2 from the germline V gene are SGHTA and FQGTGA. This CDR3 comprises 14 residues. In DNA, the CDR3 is TGTGCCAGCAGCCAGACACCGGGTAACTATGGCTACACCTTC. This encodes CASSQTPGNYGYTF.

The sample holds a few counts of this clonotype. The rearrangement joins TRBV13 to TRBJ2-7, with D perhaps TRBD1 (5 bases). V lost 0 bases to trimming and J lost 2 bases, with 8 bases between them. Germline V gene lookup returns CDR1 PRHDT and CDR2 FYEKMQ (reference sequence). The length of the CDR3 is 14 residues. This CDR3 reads CASSLGIRAYEQYF. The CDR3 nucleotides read TGTGCCAGCAGCTTAGGCATCAGGGCCTACGAGCAGTACTTC.

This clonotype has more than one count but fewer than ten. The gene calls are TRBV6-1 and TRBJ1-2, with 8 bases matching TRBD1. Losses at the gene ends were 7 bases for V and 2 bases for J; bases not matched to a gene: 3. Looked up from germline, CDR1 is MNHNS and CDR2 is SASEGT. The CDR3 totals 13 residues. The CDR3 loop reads CASTGQGNYGYTF. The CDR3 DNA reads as TGTGCCAGCACCGGACAGGGAAACTATGGCTACACCTTC.

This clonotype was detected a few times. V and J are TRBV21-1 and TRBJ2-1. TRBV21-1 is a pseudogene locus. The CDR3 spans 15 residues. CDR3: CASSKRGRSYDEQFF. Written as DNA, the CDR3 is TGTGCCAGCAGCAAAAGAGGCAGATCTTACGATGAGCAGTTCTTC.

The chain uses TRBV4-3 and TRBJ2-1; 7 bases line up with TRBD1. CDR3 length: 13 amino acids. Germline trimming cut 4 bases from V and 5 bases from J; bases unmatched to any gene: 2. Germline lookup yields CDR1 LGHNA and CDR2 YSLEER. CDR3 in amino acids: CASSRQGHNEQFF. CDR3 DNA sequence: TGCGCCAGCAGCCGACAGGGCCACAATGAGCAGTTCTTC.

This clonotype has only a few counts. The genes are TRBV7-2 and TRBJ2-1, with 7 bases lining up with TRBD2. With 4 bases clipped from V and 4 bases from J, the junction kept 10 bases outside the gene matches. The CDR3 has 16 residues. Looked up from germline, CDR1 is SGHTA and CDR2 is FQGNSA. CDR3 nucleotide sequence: TGTGCCAGCAGCTACTTAGCGGGCTTCGATTACAATGAGCAGTTCTTC. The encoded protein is CASSYLAGFDYNEQFF.

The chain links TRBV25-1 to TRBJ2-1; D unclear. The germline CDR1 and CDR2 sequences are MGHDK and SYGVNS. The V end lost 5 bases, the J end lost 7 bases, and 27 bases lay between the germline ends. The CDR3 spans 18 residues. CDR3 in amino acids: CASSSRLETVPPRNEQFF. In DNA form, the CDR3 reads TGTGCCAGCAGTTCCCGATTGGAAACAGTTCCCCCTCGGAATGAGCAGTTCTTC.

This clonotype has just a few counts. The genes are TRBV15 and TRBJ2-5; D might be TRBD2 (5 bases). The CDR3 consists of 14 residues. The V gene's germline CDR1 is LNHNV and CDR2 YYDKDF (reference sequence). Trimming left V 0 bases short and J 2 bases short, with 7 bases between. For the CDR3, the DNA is TGTGCCACCAGCAGAGAGGAGGAACAAGAGACCCAGTACTTC. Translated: CATSREEEQETQYF.

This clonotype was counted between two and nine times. The CDR3, as DNA: TGCAGTGCCTGGAGGGCGGGGGACAATGAGCAGTTCTTC. It yields the protein CSAWRAGDNEQFF. The chain joins TRBV20-1 to TRBJ2-1; 7 bases are shared with TRBD2. The germline V gene has CDR1 DFQATT and CDR2 SNEGSKA (reference sequence). The CDR3 covers 13 residues. V shed 6 bases, J shed 5 bases, and the junction held 7 bases outside the gene matches.

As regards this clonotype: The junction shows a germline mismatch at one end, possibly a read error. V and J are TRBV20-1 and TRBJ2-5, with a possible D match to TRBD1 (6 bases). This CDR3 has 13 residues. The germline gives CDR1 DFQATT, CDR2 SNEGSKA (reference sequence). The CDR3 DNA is TGCAGTGCAAGAGCCTGGGACAAGGAGACCCAGTACTTC. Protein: CSARAWDKETQYF.

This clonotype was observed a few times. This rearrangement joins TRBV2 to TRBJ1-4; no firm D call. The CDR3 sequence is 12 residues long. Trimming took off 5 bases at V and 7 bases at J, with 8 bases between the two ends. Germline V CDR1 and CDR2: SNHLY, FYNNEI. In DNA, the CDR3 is TGTGCCAGCAGTTGGCTCAGTGAAAAACTGTTTTTT. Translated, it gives CASSWLSEKLFF.

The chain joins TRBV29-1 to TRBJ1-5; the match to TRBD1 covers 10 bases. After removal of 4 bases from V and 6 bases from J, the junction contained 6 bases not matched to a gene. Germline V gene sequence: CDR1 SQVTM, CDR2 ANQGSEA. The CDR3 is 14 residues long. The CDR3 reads CSVGQGAESQPQHF. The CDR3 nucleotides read TGCAGCGTTGGACAGGGGGCAGAGAGTCAGCCCCAGCATTTT.

CDR3 in DNA: TGTGCCAGCAGCCAAGGGATTGGCAGGTTCGCCTACGAGCAGTACTTC. The encoded protein is CASSQGIGRFAYEQYF. The gene calls are TRBV3-1 and TRBJ2-7, with unresolved D. V lost 1 base to trimming and J lost 2 bases, with 15 bases between them. CDR3 length: 16 amino acids. Germline values: CDR1 LGHDT, CDR2 YNNKEL (reference sequence).

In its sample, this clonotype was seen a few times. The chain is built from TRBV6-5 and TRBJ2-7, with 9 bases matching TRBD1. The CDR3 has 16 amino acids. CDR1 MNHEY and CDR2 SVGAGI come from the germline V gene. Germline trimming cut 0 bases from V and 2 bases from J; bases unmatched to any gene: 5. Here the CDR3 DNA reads TGTGCCAGCAGTTACTCCGGAGGGACAGGGCCCTACGAGCAGTACTTC. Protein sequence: CASSYSGGTGPYEQYF.

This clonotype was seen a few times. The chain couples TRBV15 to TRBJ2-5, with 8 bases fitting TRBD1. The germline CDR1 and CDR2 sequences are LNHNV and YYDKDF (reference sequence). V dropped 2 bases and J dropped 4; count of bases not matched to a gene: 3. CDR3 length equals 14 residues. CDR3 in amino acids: CATSRSTGGETQYF. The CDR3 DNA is TGTGCCACCAGCAGATCCACAGGGGGAGAGACCCAGTACTTC.

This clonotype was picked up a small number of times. The CDR3 is CASSSGTSGFIYEQFF. CDR3 coding DNA: TGTGCCAGCAGCTCAGGGACTAGCGGGTTTATCTATGAGCAGTTCTTC. This sequence joins TRBV11-1 and TRBJ2-1; 12 nucleotides line up with TRBD2. From germline, CDR1 is SGHAT and CDR2 FQDESV (reference sequence). Unmatched junction bases numbered 9, after V lost 4 bases and J lost 8 bases. The CDR3 runs to 16 residues.

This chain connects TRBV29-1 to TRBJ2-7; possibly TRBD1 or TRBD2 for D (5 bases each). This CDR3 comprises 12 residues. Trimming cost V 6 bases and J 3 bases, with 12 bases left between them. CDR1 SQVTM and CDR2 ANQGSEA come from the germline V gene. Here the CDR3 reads CSVGTELYEQYF. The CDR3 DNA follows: TGCAGCGTGGGGACGGAGCTCTACGAGCAGTACTTC.

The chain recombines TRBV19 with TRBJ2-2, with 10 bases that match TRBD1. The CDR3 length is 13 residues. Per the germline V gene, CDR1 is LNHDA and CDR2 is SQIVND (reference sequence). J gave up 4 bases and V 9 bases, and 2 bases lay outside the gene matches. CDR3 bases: TGTGCCAGCCGGGACAGGGGCACCGGGGAGCTGTTTTTT. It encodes CASRDRGTGELFF.

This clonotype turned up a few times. CDR3 DNA sequence: TGTGCCAGCAGGCAGGACTGGACGGAGCAGACCCAGTACTTC. This encodes CASRQDWTEQTQYF. The chain joins TRBV6-5 to TRBJ2-5; tentatively, D is TRBD2 (5 bases). Trimming shortened V by 6 bases and J by 6 bases, and 17 bases separated the two germline ends. Germline V gives CDR1 MNHEY, CDR2 SVGAGI. The CDR3 totals 14 residues.

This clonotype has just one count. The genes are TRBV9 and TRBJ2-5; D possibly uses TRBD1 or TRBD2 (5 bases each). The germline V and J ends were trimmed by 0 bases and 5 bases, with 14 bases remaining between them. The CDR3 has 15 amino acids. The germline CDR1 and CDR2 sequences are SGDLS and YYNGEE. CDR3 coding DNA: TGTGCCAGCAGCGTAGAAGGGACGTCAGGCGAGACCCAGTACTTC. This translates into CASSVEGTSGETQYF.

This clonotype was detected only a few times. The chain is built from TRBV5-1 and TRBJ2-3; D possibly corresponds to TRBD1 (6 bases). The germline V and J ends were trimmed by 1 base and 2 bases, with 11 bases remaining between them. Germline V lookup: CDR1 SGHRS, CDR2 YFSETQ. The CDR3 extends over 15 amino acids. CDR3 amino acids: CASSLQGTLTDTQYF. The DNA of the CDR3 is TGCGCCAGCAGCTTGCAGGGGACCCTCACAGATACGCAGTATTTT.

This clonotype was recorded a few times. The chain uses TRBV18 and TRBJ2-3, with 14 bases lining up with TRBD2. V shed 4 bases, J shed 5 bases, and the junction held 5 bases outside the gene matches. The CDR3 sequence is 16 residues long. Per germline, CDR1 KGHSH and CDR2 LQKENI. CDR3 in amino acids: CASSQGLAGVGDTQYF. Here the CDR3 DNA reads TGTGCCAGCTCACAGGGACTAGCGGGAGTAGGAGATACGCAGTATTTT.